These 23 T cell receptor beta chains originate from one sample sequenced in a study of beta chain features in type 1 diabetes. The investigators reverse transcribed all of the isolated RNA, so they sequenced expressed TCRB transcripts. Libraries were prepared by immunoSEQ multiplex PCR; TCRdb keeps only in-frame clonotypes and omits some of them. This table holds about 620,000 clones, roughly a sixth found once. Specimen: naive CD4+ T cells from blood. The receptors come from a man younger than 35 in good health.

In this sample, this clone turned up a few times. V usage is TRBV27 and J usage is TRBJ1-2; D call uncertain. The V gene's germline CDR1 is MNHEY and CDR2 SMNVEV (reference sequence). Trimming took 1 base from V and 4 from J, leaving 10 bases between them. This CDR3 is 14 amino acids long. The CDR3 spells CASSLYGGVYGYTF. The CDR3 bases are TGTGCCAGCAGTTTATACGGCGGAGTCTATGGCTACACCTTC.

This clone was picked up a small number of times. The chain joins TRBV19 to TRBJ1-2; no reliable D call. Germline V gene sequence: CDR1 LNHDA, CDR2 SQIVND (reference sequence). V gave up 7 bases and J gave up 2 bases, with 11 bases separating them. The CDR3 extends over 13 amino acids. CDR3 sequence (DNA): TGTGCCAGTACCAAGGAGGGAAACTATGGCTACACCTTC. It specifies CASTKEGNYGYTF.

The chain combines TRBV6-5 with TRBJ2-3; TRBD2 agrees at 12 bases. The V and J ends lost 3 bases and 1 base, in that order; junction bases with no gene match: 2. Germline CDR1 and CDR2: MNHEY and SVGAGI. The CDR3 sequence is 16 residues long. Here the CDR3 reads CASSYTSGGRTDTQYF. CDR3 DNA: TGTGCCAGCAGTTATACTAGCGGGGGGCGCACAGATACGCAGTATTTT.

This clone was observed a handful of times. The chain links TRBV6-6 to TRBJ1-5, with D hard to call. The V end lost 2 bases, the J end lost 7 bases, and 9 bases lay between the germline ends. This CDR3 is 13 amino acids long. The germline V gene has CDR1 MNHNY and CDR2 SVGAGI (reference sequence). The CDR3 DNA is TGTGCCAGCAGTTACCTCGGGAGGCAGCCCCAGCATTTT. Protein product: CASSYLGRQPQHF.

This clone was picked up a small number of times. This sequence joins TRBV9 and TRBJ2-1, with unresolved D. The length of the CDR3 is 11 residues. Germline CDR1 is SGDLS and CDR2 is YYNGEE. Trimming shortened V by 7 bases and J by 7 bases, and 9 bases separated the two germline ends. The CDR3, as DNA: TGTGCCAGCGGGTGGAGTAATGAGCAGTTCTTC. Its protein is CASGWSNEQFF. Looking up the rest from reference TRBV9 and TRBJ2-1 gives the full variable domain: DSGVTQTPKHLITATGQRVTLRCSPRSGDLSVYWYQQSLDQGLQFLIQYYNGEERAKGNILERFSAQQFPDLHSELNLSSLELGDSALYFCASGWSNEQFFGPGTRLTVL.

The chain is built from TRBV7-8 and TRBJ2-1, with TRBD1 matching over 8 bases. J gave up 0 bases and V 5 bases, and 3 bases lay outside the gene matches. Germline-derived CDR1 and CDR2 are SGHVS and FQNEAQ. This CDR3 contains 15 residues. The CDR3 sequence is CASSPGQVSYNEQFF. CDR3 nucleotide sequence: TGTGCCAGCAGCCCGGGACAGGTCTCCTACAATGAGCAGTTCTTC.

The chain employs TRBV28 and TRBJ1-2; the D is unclear. Trimming cost V 2 bases and J 0 bases, with 4 bases left between them. Germline CDR1 reads MDHEN; CDR2 reads SYDVKM. This CDR3 has 13 residues. CDR3 coding DNA: TGTGCCAGCAGTTTAGTTGCTAACTATGGCTACACCTTC. This translates into CASSLVANYGYTF.

This clone showed up just a few times. The rearrangement uses TRBV4-3 and TRBJ2-3; no firm D call. This CDR3 has 15 residues. The V gene lost 4 bases and the J gene lost 4 bases, with 15 bases spanning the gap. The V gene's germline CDR1 is LGHNA and CDR2 YSLEER. CDR3 loop: CASSPRANFADTQYF. The CDR3 coding sequence is TGCGCCAGCAGCCCTCGGGCTAATTTCGCAGATACGCAGTATTTT.

This chain uses TRBV5-1 with TRBJ2-5; a possible D gene is TRBD2 (5 bases). The CDR3 is made up of 18 amino acids. V gave up 4 bases and J gave up 5 bases, with 27 bases separating them. Per germline, CDR1 SGHRS and CDR2 YFSETQ. The CDR3 spells CASSLRIRDRITKETQYF. The CDR3 DNA reads as TGCGCCAGCAGCCTCCGCATCCGGGATCGGATCACTAAGGAGACCCAGTACTTC.

In regard to this clone: The junction differs from germline at one of its ends, possibly a read error. This chain connects TRBV9 to TRBJ2-2; possible D gene TRBD2, 7 bases. The CDR3 spans 17 residues. Per the germline V gene, CDR1 is SGDLS and CDR2 is YYNGEE. CDR3 sequence reads: CARSAVGGRWGTGELFF. The CDR3 DNA follows: TGTGCCCGCAGCGCGGTGGGGGGGCGATGGGGCACCGGGGAGCTGTTTTTT.

This clone was observed a handful of times. V and J are TRBV18 and TRBJ1-4; D perhaps matches TRBD1 (6 bases). V lost 3 bases to trimming and J lost 5 bases, with 10 bases between them. The V gene's germline CDR1 is KGHSH and CDR2 LQKENI. The CDR3 totals 14 residues. The CDR3 DNA reads as TGTGCCAGCTCACCTGGGACACCGAATGAAAAACTGTTTTTT. This gives the protein CASSPGTPNEKLFF.

V gene TRBV9 combines with J gene TRBJ2-1, with D hard to call. Trimming shortened V by 0 bases and J by 9 bases, and 7 bases separated the two germline ends. The V gene's germline CDR1 is SGDLS and CDR2 YYNGEE. There are 12 residues in the CDR3. The CDR3 protein is CASSVGSREQFF. In DNA, the CDR3 is TGTGCCAGCAGCGTAGGGTCCCGTGAGCAGTTCTTC.

The V call is TRBV6-5, the J call TRBJ2-5; 11 nucleotides agree with TRBD2. With V trimmed by 9 bases and J by 3 bases, 9 bases remained unmatched. This CDR3 is 15 amino acids long. Per the germline V gene, CDR1 is MNHEY and CDR2 is SVGAGI. The CDR3 sequence is CARVLAGDLKETQYF. The CDR3 DNA is TGTGCCAGAGTACTAGCGGGGGATCTTAAAGAGACCCAGTACTTC.

This chain connects TRBV4-2 to TRBJ1-6; D perhaps matches TRBD1 (5 bases). CDR3 length: 14 amino acids. V lost 1 base and J 9 bases, leaving 10 bases between the germline ends. The germline V gene encodes CDR1 LGHNA and CDR2 YNFKEQ. CDR3 coding DNA: TGTGCCAGCAGCCAAGCGCAGGGAGGTTCACCCCTCCACTTT. This translates into CASSQAQGGSPLHF.

The V gene is TRBV5-1, the J gene TRBJ1-1, with 7 bases identical to TRBD1. Trimming took 4 bases from V and 2 from J; bases not matched to a gene: 8. The CDR3 loop spans 15 amino acids. From germline, CDR1 is SGHRS and CDR2 YFSETQ. As DNA, the CDR3 is TGCGCCAGCAGCCCGCGGGAGGGGGCAAACACTGAAGCTTTCTTT. The encoded protein is CASSPREGANTEAFF.

This clone was recorded only once. The chain carries TRBV10-3 and TRBJ2-5; TRBD2 is a possible D gene (5 bases). V lost 2 bases, J lost 5 bases, and 12 bases lay in between. The CDR3 covers 14 residues. The V gene's germline CDR1 is ENHRY and CDR2 SYGVKD. The CDR3 DNA is TGTGCCATCAGTGAGAACACGCGAGGGGAGACCCAGTACTTC. Its protein is CAISENTRGETQYF.

This clone was detected only once. V is TRBV2 and J is TRBJ2-7; 9 nucleotides match TRBD1. After removal of 5 bases from V and 11 bases from J, the junction contained 13 bases not matched to a gene. Germline-derived CDR1 and CDR2 are SNHLY and FYNNEI. The CDR3 spans 14 residues. CDR3 coding DNA: TGTGCCAGCAGTCGAGCTCCCGGACAGGGGCAGGAGTACTTC. The encoded protein is CASSRAPGQGQEYF.

In this sample, this clone turned up a few times. The chain uses TRBV19 and TRBJ2-1, with 12 bases lining up with TRBD1. CDR3 length: 17 residues. Germline assignment: CDR1 LNHDA and CDR2 SQIVND (reference sequence). The trim removed 3 bases at V and 4 bases at J, leaving 7 bases unmatched. This chain's CDR3 is CASSMRLGQGAYNEQFF. CDR3 DNA sequence: TGTGCCAGTAGTATGAGATTGGGACAGGGGGCATACAATGAGCAGTTCTTC.

This clone showed up just a few times. The chain uses TRBV10-3 and TRBJ2-2, with 7 bases that match TRBD1. J gave up 4 bases and V 8 bases, and 4 bases lay outside the gene matches. This CDR3 is 13 amino acids long. Germline V lookup: CDR1 ENHRY, CDR2 SYGVKD. The CDR3 is CAIWAGGTGELFF. The CDR3 DNA follows: TGTGCCATCTGGGCAGGGGGCACCGGGGAGCTGTTTTTT.

J is TRBJ2-1 and V is TRBV19, with 9 bases aligning to TRBD1. This CDR3 region has 16 residues. The V gene's germline CDR1 is LNHDA and CDR2 SQIVND (reference sequence). V shed 1 base and J 9 bases; nucleotides not matched to a gene: 10. The CDR3 DNA is TGTGCCAGTAGTATAGCTCGGGACAGGGCAAGGGGTGAGCAGTTCTTC. It translates to CASSIARDRARGEQFF.

This clone was detected a few times. This chain connects TRBV7-3 to TRBJ2-7; 7 bases align to TRBD2. Losses at the gene ends were 5 bases for V and 9 bases for J; bases not matched to a gene: 16. Germline V gene sequence: CDR1 SGHTA, CDR2 FQGTGA. The length of the CDR3 is 15 residues. The CDR3 bases are TGTGCCAGCAGCACCCGAGCGGGACTGCTGATGGTGCAGTACTTC. Its protein product is CASSTRAGLLMVQYF.

The CDR3 is CASSLVQSNYGYTF. The CDR3 DNA follows: TGTGCCAGCAGTTTAGTACAGAGTAACTATGGCTACACCTTC. This chain joins TRBV28 and TRBJ1-2; no definite D call. V dropped 2 bases and J dropped 1 base, with 8 bases sitting between them. The CDR3 contains 14 residues. Germline lookup yields CDR1 MDHEN and CDR2 SYDVKM.

The CDR3 loop reads CASSIVTGLSNQPQHF. CDR3 coding DNA: TGTGCCAGTAGTATAGTGACAGGCCTTAGCAATCAGCCCCAGCATTTT. This chain joins TRBV19 and TRBJ1-5; D possibly corresponds to TRBD1 (6 bases). V gave up 1 base and J gave up 0 bases, with 10 bases separating them. The CDR3 is made up of 16 amino acids. Germline-derived CDR1 and CDR2 are LNHDA and SQIVND (reference sequence).